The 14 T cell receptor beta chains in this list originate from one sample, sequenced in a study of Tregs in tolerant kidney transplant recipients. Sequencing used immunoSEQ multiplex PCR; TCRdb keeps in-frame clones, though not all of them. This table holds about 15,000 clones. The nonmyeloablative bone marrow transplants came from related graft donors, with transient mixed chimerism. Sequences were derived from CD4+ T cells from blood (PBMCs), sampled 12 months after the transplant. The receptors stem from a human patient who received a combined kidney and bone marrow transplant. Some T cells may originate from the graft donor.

The part of the CDR3 DNA that was read is TGTGCCAGCTCACAACGGACAGGGGGTAATCAGCCC. Translation gives CASSQRTGGNQP. The whole CDR3 sequence is CASSQRTGGNQPQHF. V gene TRBV18 combines with J gene TRBJ1-5, with 10 positions matching TRBD1. The sequence runs out 3 residues before the end of the CDR3; the remainder is reconstructed from the germline J gene. V was pared by 4 bases and J by 4 bases, with 4 bases of the junction left unmatched. The CDR3 is 15 residues long. The germline V gene encodes CDR1 KGHSH and CDR2 LQKENI.

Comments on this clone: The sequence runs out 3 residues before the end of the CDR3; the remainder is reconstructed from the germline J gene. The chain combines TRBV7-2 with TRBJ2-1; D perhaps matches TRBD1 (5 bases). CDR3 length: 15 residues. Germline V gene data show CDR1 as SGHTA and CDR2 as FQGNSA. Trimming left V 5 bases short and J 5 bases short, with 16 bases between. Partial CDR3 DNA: TGTGCCAGCAGCCTCCAGGGTGGAAGGGACAATGAG. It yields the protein CASSLQGGRDNE. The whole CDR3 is CASSLQGGRDNEQFF.

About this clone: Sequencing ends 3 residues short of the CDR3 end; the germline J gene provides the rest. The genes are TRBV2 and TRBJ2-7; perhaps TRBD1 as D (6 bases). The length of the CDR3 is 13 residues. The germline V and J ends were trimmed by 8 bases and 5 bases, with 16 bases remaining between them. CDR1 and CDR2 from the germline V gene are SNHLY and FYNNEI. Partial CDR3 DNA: TGTGCCAGCGGGGGACAAATACGCGACGAG. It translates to CASGGQIRDE. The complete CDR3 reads CASGGQIRDEQYF. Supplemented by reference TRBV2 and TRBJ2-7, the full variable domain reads EPEVTQTPSHQVTQMGQEVILRCVPISNHLYFYWYRQILGQKVEFLVSFYNNEISEKSEIFDDQFSVERPDGSNFTLKIRSTKLEDSAMYFCASGGQIRDEQYFGPGTRLTVT.

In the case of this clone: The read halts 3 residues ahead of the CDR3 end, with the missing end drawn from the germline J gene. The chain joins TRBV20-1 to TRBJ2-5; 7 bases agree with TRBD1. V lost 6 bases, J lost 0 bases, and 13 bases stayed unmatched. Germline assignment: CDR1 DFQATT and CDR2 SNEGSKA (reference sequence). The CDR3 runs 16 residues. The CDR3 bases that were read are TGCAGTGCCGCCGACAGGGCGGCAGAGTACCAAGAGACC. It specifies CSAADRAAEYQET. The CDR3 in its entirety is CSAADRAAEYQETQYF.

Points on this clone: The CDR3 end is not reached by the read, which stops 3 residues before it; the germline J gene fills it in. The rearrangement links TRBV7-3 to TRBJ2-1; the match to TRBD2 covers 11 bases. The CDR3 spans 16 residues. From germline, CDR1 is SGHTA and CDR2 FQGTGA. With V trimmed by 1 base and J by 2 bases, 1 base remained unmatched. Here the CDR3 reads CASSLISGRAYNEQFF. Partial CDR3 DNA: TGTGCCAGCAGCTTAATTAGCGGGAGGGCCTACAATGAG.

The sequenced CDR3 bases are TGTGCCAGCAGTTCCCCCGGCGGGAGGGTCCAAGAGACC. This translates into CASSSPGGRVQET. The entire CDR3 is CASSSPGGRVQETQYF. J is TRBJ2-5 and V is TRBV6-2 or TRBV6-3, with 9 bases lining up with TRBD2. From the germline J gene comes the end of the CDR3, since the read stops 3 residues before it. This CDR3 is 16 amino acids long. After removal of 4 bases from V and 1 base from J, the junction contained 7 bases not matched to a gene. Germline CDR1 reads MNHEY; CDR2 reads SVGEGT.

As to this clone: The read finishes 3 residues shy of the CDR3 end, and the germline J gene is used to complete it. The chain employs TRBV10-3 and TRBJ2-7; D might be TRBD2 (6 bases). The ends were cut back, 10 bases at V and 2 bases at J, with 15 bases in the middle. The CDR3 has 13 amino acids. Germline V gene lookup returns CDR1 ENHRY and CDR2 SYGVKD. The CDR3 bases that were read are TGTGCCACCCAGACTAGTTCCGCCTACGAG. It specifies CATQTSSAYE. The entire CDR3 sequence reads CATQTSSAYEQYF.

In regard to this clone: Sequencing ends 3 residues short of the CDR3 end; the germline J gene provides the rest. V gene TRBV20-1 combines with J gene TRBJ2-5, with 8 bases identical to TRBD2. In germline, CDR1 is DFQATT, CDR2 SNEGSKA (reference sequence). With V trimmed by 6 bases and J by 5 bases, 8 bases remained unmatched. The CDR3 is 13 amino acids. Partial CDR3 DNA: TGCAGTGCGCCGGGACTAGATCAGGAGACC. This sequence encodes CSAPGLDQET. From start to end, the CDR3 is CSAPGLDQETQYF.

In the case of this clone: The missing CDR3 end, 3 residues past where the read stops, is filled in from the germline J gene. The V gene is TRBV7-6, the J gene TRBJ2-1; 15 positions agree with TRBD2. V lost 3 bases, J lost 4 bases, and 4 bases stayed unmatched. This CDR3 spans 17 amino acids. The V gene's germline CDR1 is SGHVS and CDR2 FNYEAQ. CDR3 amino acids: CASSLGLAGGPYNEQFF. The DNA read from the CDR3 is TGTGCCAGCAGCTTGGGACTAGCGGGAGGTCCATACAATGAG. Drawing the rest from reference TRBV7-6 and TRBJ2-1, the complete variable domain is GAGVSQSPRYKVTKRGQDVALRCDPISGHVSLYWYRQALGQGPEFLTYFNYEAQQDKSGLPNDRFSAERPEGSISTLTIQRTEQRDSAMYRCASSLGLAGGPYNEQFFGPGTRLTVL.

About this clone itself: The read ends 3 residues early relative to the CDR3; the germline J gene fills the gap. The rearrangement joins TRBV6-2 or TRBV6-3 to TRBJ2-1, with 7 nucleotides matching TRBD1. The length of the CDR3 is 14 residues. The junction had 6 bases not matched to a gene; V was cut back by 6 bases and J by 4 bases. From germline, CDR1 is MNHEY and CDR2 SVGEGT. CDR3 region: CASRPGTEYNEQFF. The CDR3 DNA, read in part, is TGTGCCAGCAGGCCGGGGACAGAGTACAATGAG.

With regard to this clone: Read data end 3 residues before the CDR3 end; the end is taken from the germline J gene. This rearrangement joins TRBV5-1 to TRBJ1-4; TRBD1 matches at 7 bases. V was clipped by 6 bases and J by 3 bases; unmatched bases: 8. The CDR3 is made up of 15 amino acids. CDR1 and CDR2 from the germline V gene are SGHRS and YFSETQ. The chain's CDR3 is CASTRGGQPNEKLFF. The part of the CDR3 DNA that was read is TGCGCCAGCACCCGAGGGGGACAGCCTAATGAAAAA. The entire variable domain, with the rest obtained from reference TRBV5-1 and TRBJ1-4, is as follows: KAGVTQTPRYLIKTRGQQVTLSCSPISGHRSVSWYQQTPGQGLQFLFEYFSETQRNKGNFPGRFSGRQFSNSRSEMNVSTLELGDSALYLCASTRGGQPNEKLFFGSGTQLSVL.

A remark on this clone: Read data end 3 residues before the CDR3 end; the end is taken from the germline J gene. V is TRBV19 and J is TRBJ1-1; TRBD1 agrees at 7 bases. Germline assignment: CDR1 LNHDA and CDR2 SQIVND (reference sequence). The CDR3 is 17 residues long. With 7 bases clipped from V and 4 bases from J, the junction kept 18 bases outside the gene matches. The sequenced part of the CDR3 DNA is TGTGCCAGTACCCGGGACAGCAAATGGGGTATGAGCACTGAA. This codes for CASTRDSKWGMSTE. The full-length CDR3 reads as CASTRDSKWGMSTEAFF.

Incomplete CDR3 DNA: TGTGCCAGCAGCGTAGCTAGCGGGAGTACATACGAG. It is translated as CASSVASGSTYE. The entire CDR3 sequence reads CASSVASGSTYEQYF. The chain combines TRBV28 with TRBJ2-7; 10 bases fit TRBD2. The CDR3 end is not reached by the read, which stops 3 residues before it; the germline J gene fills it in. This CDR3 has 15 residues. The V gene end was trimmed by 6 bases and the J gene end by 4 bases; junction bases not matched to a gene: 9. The germline V gene encodes CDR1 MDHEN and CDR2 SYDVKM.

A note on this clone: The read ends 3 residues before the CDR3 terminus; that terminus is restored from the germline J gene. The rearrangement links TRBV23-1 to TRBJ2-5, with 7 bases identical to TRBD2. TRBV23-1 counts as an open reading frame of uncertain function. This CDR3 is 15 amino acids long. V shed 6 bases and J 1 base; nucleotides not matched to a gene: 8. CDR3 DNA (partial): TGCGCCAGCAGACCCAGGACTAGTTCCCAAGAGACC. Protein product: CASRPRTSSQET. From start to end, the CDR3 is CASRPRTSSQETQYF.